This T cell receptor beta chain was identified in a study of long-term antiretroviral therapy in people with HIV. Whole-study context: There is a gap of about a decade between the earliest samples and the later 2015 immediate-ART recommendation. General study points: Whichever time point was examined, clones expanded before ART dominated the repertoire. In the period from the mid-2000s to the late 2010s, blood was collected, possibly under older ART regimens.

With regard to this clone: Its antigen is unknown.

This was the immunoSEQ v3.0 assay at survey level. The protocol was immunoSEQ multiplex PCR, while the TCRdb copy is restricted to in-frame clones and leaves out a portion. Among some 19,000 clones listed, about 89% were seen once. CDR3 size: 15 residues. Specimens held roughly 0.9-10 million cryopreserved PBMC prior to DNA extraction. The starting material was unsorted PBMCs, obtained approximately 2.6 years after starting antiretroviral therapy. This receptor was identified in a woman between 50 and 59 years old with HIV. The chain is built from TRBV21-1 and TRBJ2-3. TRBV21-1 is flagged as a pseudogene. CDR3 sequence reads: CASSKGDGRTDTQYF. In DNA form, the CDR3 reads TGTGCCAGCAGCAAAGGGGACGGACGCACAGATACGCAGTATTTT.